The rows below give T cell receptor beta chains drawn from one sample of a study of CD8 T cells in Susac syndrome. TCRdb passed the immunoSEQ multiplex PCR reads through MiXCR, listing each CDR3 protein once. The table lists 150,000 to 200,000 distinct CDR3 sequences, about 94% of them singletons. The sample was CD4+ T cells from PBMCs. The receptors derive from a human donor in good health. Each CDR3 is given with its conserved first and last residue. The D gene is left open where the match is weak. Not all rows give a size; the values are once, few, many and, for expanded clones, a class.

TRBV12-3/TRBV12-4,TRBJ1-5,TRBD1,NA,CASSGQGDQPQHF,TGTGCCAGCAGCGGACAGGGAGATCAGCCCCAGCATTTT
TRBV20-1,TRBJ2-1,TRBD2,NA,CSESRAGGF,TGCAGTGAATCCAGAGCGGGGGGATTC
TRBV7-2,TRBJ1-6,TRBD1,NA,CASSLLDRAALHF,TGTGCCAGCAGCCTGCTCGACAGGGCGGCCCTCCACTTT
TRBV10-3,TRBJ1-2,TRBD1,NA,CAISGGSSGQNYGYTF,TGTGCCATCAGTGGGGGATCGTCGGGACAGAACTATGGCTACACCTTC
TRBV5-4,TRBJ1-1,NA,NA,CASSSGGGRAEAFF,TGTGCCAGCAGCTCCGGAGGGGGGAGGGCTGAAGCTTTCTTT
TRBV9,TRBJ1-5,NA,NA,CASGGVSQPQHF,TGTGCCAGCGGGGGAGTGTCTCAGCCCCAGCATTTT
TRBV4-3,TRBJ1-2,NA,NA,CASSQQAGPYGYTF,TGCGCCAGCAGCCAGCAGGCTGGCCCATATGGCTACACCTTC
TRBV7-8,TRBJ2-3,TRBD2,once,CASSWWSSGRTGDTQYF,TGTGCCAGCAGCTGGTGGTCTAGCGGGAGAACCGGAGATACGCAGTATTTT
TRBV29-1,TRBJ1-5,TRBD1,few,CSVGTGVGQPQHF,TGCAGCGTTGGGACAGGGGTGGGTCAGCCCCAGCATTTT
TRBV6-5,TRBJ2-5,NA,NA,CASSQNRQETQYF,TGTGCCAGCAGCCAAAACCGCCAAGAGACCCAGTACTTC
TRBV12-3/TRBV12-4,TRBJ1-2,NA,NA,CASSLMGGYTF,TGTGCCAGCAGTTTAATGGGGGGCTACACCTTC
TRBV20-1,TRBJ2-1,TRBD2,NA,CSAKRGLAVYNEQFF,TGCAGTGCGAAGCGGGGACTAGCGGTCTACAATGAGCAGTTCTTC
TRBV4-3,TRBJ2-3,NA,NA,CASSQPGENTDTQYF,TGCGCCAGCAGCCAACCAGGGGAAAACACAGATACGCAGTATTTT
TRBV29-1,TRBJ1-2,NA,few,CSVEDRSYTF,TGCAGCGTTGAAGATCGTAGCTACACCTTC
TRBV6-6,TRBJ2-7,NA,NA,CASKKDESYEKYF,TGTGCCAGCAAGAAGGACGAGTCCTACGAGAAGTACTTC
TRBV30,TRBJ1-6,TRBD1,NA,CACGTASSYNSPLHF,TGTGCCTGCGGGACAGCCAGCTCCTATAATTCACCCCTCCACTTT
TRBV29-1,TRBJ1-1,TRBD1,NA,CSVAADRLTEASF,TGCAGCGTTGCGGCGGACAGGCTCACTGAAGCTTCCTTT
TRBV7-2,TRBJ1-6,TRBD1,NA,CASSFGQAIVPLHF,TGTGCCAGCAGCTTTGGACAGGCCATTGTACCCCTCCACTTT
TRBV15,TRBJ1-5,NA,NA,CATSSGGPQQHF,TGTGCCACCAGCAGTGGCGGGCCCCAACAGCATTTT
TRBV6-2/TRBV6-3,TRBJ2-6,NA,NA,CASYRSGANVLTF,TGTGCCAGCTACCGCTCTGGGGCCAACGTCCTGACTTTC
TRBV3-1,TRBJ2-7,NA,NA,CASSQIDTYEQYF,TGTGCCAGCAGCCAAATTGACACCTACGAGCAGTACTTC
TRBV13,TRBJ1-2,NA,NA,CASTQLPRAPGYTF,TGTGCCAGCACCCAGCTTCCCCGGGCTCCTGGCTACACCTTC
TRBV29-1,TRBJ1-1,NA,NA,CSALDSQGTEAFF,TGCAGCGCCCTGGACAGCCAAGGCACTGAAGCTTTCTTT
TRBV7-2,TRBJ2-4,NA,NA,CASSLAPSRLAKNIQYF,TGTGCCAGCAGCTTAGCGCCCAGCCGACTAGCCAAAAACATTCAGTACTTC
TRBV7-2,TRBJ1-2,NA,NA,CASSLAIGANGYTF,TGTGCCAGCAGCCTAGCGATTGGGGCCAATGGCTACACCTTC
TRBV27,TRBJ2-7,NA,NA,CASSAGGGPALEYF,TGTGCCAGCAGCGCGGGCGGGGGCCCGGCGTTGGAGTACTTC
TRBV12-3/TRBV12-4,TRBJ2-5,NA,NA,CASSDEWETQYF,TGTGCCAGCAGTGATGAGTGGGAGACCCAGTACTTC
TRBV4-3,TRBJ2-2,NA,NA,CASSRTENTGELFF,TGCGCCAGCAGCCGGACGGAGAACACCGGGGAGCTGTTTTTT
TRBV7-2,TRBJ1-5,NA,NA,CASSLDFQPQHF,TGTGCCAGCAGCTTAGATTTCCAGCCCCAGCATTTT